This is a list of T cell receptor beta chains from one sample in a study of vaccination effects on CD4 cells after COVID-19. TCRdb's copy holds only in-frame clones and misses some; the assay was immunoSEQ multiplex PCR. The sample lists around 79,000 clones, roughly 74% occurring once. The antigens for these receptors are not known. This specimen consisted of CD4+ T cells from PBMCs cultured with HCoV-229E spike peptides, obtained before COVID-19 vaccination. All receptors derive from a human donor who received a COVID-19 vaccine. Each CDR3 is given without its conserved first and last residue. The order of the fields is V gene, CDR3 length, CDR3 protein.

TRBV6-2/TRBV6-3 14 ASSYGRGLNTGELF
TRBV7-3 14 ASSPNRGGPYNEQF
TRBV5-1 11 ASSLDSYNEQF
TRBV5-1 14 ASSVGQTISYNEQF
TRBV5-1 10 ATGTGNNEQF
TRBV7-9 13 ASSLGSLMADTQY
TRBV9 15 ASSPGQTGGALNIQY
TRBV29-1 11 SVQRERTDTQY
TRBV29-1 11 SVEDQAGFEAF
TRBV7-2 13 ASSFRGSGANVLT
TRBV5-1 12 ASSLLGGSTEAF
TRBV4-1 13 ASSQPPPDLRGYT
TRBV4-3 15 ASSQFRQSSGANVLT
TRBV7-8 12 ASSLQGAATEAF
TRBV5-1 13 ASSLSPRNTGELF
TRBV29-1 12 SVSSGTAHNEQF
TRBV7-3 14 ASSQTGGDSTGELF
TRBV24-1 11 ATSETLTGGYT
TRBV5-1 12 ASSPWPSNQPQH
TRBV5-1 13 ASSPSTREGAEAF
TRBV6-2/TRBV6-3 14 ASSWLAGGPYNEQF
TRBV5-1 13 ASSPSLNRGEKLF
TRBV7-9 12 ASSLVGGGETQY
TRBV30 12 AWEATGRTGELF
TRBV2 9 AGKGWNEQF
TRBV19 12 ASTKGTGANVLT
TRBV7-7 11 ASGVGGQETQY
TRBV18 14 ASSPVGGASGNTIY
TRBV28 13 ASSSRQGRGETQY
TRBV9 12 ASSVGGVQETQY
TRBV5-5 9 ASSPRDTQY
TRBV19 12 ASSQAANTGELF
TRBV6-6 14 ASSYGLAGGTGELF
TRBV6-5 12 ASSYYRAPGELF
TRBV12-3/TRBV12-4 10 ASSLSADTQY
TRBV25-1 12 ASSEWRGRNTIY
TRBV5-1 12 ASSSGQHQETQY
TRBV4-3 16 ASSQVGVQTKYNSPLH
TRBV28 13 ASSLVRAGANVLT
TRBV7-2 13 ASNKGRLTTDTQY
TRBV6-5 13 AIRRAGANTGELF
TRBV4-2 15 ASSQAGSGGITGELF
TRBV6-5 12 ASRTQHYQETQY
TRBV24-1 11 ATSDLSTGTKY
TRBV11-2 11 ASTRGVITEAF
TRBV6-2/TRBV6-3 16 ASSYRQAKGGGAREQF
TRBV5-1 16 ASSPTTGVISGANVLT
TRBV5-1 13 ASSLDMSSYNEQF
TRBV21-1 12 ASSKGQGGNGYT
TRBV3-1/TRBV3-2 11 ASSRQGTDTQY